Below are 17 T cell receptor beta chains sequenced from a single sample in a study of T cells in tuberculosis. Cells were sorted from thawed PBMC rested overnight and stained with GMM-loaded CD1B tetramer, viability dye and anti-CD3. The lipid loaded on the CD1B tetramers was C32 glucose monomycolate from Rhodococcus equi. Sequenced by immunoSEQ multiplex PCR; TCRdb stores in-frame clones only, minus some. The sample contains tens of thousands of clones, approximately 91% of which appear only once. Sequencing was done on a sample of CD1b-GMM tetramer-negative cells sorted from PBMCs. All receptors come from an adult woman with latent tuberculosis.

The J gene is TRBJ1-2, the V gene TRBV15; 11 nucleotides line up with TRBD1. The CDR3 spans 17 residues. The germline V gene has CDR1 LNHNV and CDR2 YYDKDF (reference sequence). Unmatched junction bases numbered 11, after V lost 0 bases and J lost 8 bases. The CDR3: CATSRDLGQGARRGYTF. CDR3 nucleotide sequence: TGTGCCACCAGCAGAGATCTCGGACAGGGGGCGCGGCGGGGCTACACCTTC.

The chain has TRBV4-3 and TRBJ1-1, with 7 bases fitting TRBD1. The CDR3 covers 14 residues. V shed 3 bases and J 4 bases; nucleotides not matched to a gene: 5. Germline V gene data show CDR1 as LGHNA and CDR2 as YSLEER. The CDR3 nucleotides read TGCGCCAGCAGCCATTCAGGGGGAGGCACTGAAGCTTTCTTT. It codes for CASSHSGGGTEAFF.

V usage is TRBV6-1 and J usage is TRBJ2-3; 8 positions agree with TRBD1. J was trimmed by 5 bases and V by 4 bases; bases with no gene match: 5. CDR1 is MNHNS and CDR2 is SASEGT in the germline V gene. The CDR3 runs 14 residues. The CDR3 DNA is TGTGCCAGCAGTGGGCAGGGGGCTGTAGATACGCAGTATTTT. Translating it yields CASSGQGAVDTQYF.

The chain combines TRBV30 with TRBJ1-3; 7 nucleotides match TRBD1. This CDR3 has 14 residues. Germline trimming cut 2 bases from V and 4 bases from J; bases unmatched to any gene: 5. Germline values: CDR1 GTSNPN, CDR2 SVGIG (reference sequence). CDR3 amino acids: CAWSRQGVGNTIYF. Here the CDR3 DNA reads TGTGCCTGGAGTAGACAGGGCGTGGGAAACACCATATATTTT.

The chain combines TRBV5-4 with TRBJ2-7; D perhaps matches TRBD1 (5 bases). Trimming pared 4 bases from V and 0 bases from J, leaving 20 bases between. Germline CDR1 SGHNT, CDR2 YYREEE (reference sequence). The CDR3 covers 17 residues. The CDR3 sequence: CASSPSKKRQSSYEQYF. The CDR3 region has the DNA TGTGCCAGCAGCCCGAGTAAGAAGAGACAGAGCTCCTACGAGCAGTACTTC.

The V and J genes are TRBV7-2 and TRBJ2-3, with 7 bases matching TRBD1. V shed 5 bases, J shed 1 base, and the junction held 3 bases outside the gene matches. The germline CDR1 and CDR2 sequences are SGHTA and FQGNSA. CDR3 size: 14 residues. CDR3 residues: CASSPGQGTDTQYF. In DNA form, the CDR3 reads TGTGCCAGCAGCCCCGGACAGGGCACAGATACGCAGTATTTT.

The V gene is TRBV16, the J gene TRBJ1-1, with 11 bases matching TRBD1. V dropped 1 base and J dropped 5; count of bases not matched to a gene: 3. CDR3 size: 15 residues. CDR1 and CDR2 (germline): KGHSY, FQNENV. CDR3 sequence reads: CASSQLGQGVTEAFF. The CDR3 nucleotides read TGTGCCAGCAGCCAATTGGGACAGGGGGTAACTGAAGCTTTCTTT.

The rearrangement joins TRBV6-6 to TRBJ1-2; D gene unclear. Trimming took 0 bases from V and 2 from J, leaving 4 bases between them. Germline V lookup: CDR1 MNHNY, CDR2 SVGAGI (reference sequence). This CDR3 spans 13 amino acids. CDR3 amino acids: CASSYSENYGYTF. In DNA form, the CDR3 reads TGTGCCAGCAGTTACTCCGAGAACTATGGCTACACCTTC.

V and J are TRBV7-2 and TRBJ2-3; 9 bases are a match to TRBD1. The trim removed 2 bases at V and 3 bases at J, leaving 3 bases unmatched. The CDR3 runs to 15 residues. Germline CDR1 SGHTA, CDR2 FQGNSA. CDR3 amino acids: CASSLKGQGTDTQYF. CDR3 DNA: TGTGCCAGCAGCTTAAAGGGACAGGGAACAGATACGCAGTATTTT.

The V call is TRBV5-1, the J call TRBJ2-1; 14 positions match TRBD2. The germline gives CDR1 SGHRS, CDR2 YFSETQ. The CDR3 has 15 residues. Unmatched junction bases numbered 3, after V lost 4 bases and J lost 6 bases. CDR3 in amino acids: CASSRTSGGINEQFF. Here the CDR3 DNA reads TGCGCCAGCAGCCGGACTAGCGGGGGGATCAATGAGCAGTTCTTC.

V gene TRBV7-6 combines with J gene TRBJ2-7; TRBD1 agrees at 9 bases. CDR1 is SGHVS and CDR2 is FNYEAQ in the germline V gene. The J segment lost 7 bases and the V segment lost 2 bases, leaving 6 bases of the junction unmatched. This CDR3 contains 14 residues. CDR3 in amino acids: CASSLIQGTGEQYF. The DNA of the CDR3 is TGTGCCAGCAGCTTAATACAGGGGACAGGGGAGCAGTACTTC.

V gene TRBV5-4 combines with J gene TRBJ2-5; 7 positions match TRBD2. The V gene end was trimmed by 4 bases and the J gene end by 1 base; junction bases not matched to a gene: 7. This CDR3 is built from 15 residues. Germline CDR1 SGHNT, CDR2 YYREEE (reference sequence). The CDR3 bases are TGTGCCAGCAGCCGTACGGCGGGGGTCCAAGAGACCCAGTACTTC. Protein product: CASSRTAGVQETQYF.

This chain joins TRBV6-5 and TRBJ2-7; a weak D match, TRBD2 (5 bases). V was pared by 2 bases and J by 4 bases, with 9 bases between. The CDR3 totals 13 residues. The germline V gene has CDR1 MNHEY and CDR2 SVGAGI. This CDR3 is CASSYVEGYEQYF. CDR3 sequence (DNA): TGTGCCAGCAGTTACGTCGAGGGTTACGAGCAGTACTTC.

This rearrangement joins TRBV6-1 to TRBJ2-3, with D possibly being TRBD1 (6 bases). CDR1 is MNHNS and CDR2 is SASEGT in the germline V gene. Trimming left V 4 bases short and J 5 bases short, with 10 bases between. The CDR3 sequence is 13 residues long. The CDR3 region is CASSGQVKDTQYF. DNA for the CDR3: TGTGCCAGCAGTGGACAGGTCAAAGATACGCAGTATTTT.

CDR3 sequence reads: CASSLVPSGSHNEQFF. CDR3 DNA: TGTGCCAGCAGCTTAGTCCCGAGCGGGTCCCACAATGAGCAGTTCTTC. This chain connects TRBV7-2 to TRBJ2-1, with a possible D match to TRBD2 (6 bases). Deletions cut 1 base from V and 5 bases from J, with 15 bases between. Germline CDR1 is SGHTA and CDR2 is FQGNSA. This CDR3 contains 16 residues.

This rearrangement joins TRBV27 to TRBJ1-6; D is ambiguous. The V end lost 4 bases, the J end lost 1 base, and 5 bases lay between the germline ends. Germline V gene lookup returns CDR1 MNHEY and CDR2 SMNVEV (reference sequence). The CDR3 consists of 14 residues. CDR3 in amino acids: CASSSGSYNSPLHF. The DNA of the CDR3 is TGTGCCAGCAGTTCGGGGTCCTATAATTCACCCCTCCACTTT.

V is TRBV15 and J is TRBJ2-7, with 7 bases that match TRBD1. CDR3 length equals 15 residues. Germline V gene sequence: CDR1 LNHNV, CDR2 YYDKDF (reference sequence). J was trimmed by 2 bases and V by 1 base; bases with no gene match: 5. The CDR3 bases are TGTGCCACCAGCAGAGGGAGGACAGGCGCCTACGAGCAGTACGTC. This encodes CATSRGRTGAYEQYV.